This T cell receptor (beta chain) emerged from a study of PD-L1 blockade in urothelial cancer. The CDR3 is 15 amino acids. Germline lookup yields CDR1 SGHRS and CDR2 YFSETQ. V shed 4 bases, J shed 6 bases, and the junction held 12 bases outside the gene matches. Findings and caveats of the study: Enhanced expansion of tumor-associated blood clones at 3 weeks characterized durable-benefit patients.

For this clone: Its matching antigen is unknown.

Some clones are missing from TCRdb's copy, which holds only in-frame ones; the method was immunoSEQ multiplex PCR. The table includes 56,000 or so clones, about 82% detected once. This clonotype was sampled from a middle-aged man with urothelial cancer. This chain uses TRBV5-1 with TRBJ2-7; 8 bases are shared with TRBD1. Sequenced material: PBMCs, taken around atezolizumab (anti-PD-L1) treatment. The CDR3 DNA reads TGCGCCAGCAGCCTAATAGGACAGGGAGATCCCGAGCAGTACTTC. Amino acid sequence: CASSLIGQGDPEQYF.